This TCR beta chain emerged from a study of blood T cell repertoires in COVID-19. Seattle patient enrollment occurred during active infection, with longitudinal follow-up thereafter. Only in-frame clones appear in the TCRdb table, and some are missing; sequencing was by immunoSEQ multiplex PCR. The data hold 150,000 to 200,000 clones, with approximately 85% observed a single time. The sequenced sample consisted of peripheral blood. The TCR sequence derives from an elderly woman with COVID-19, enrolled during active disease.

This CDR3 reads CASSNNRGYTEAFF. In nucleotides, the CDR3 is TGTGCCAGCAGCAACAACAGGGGTTACACTGAAGCTTTCTTT. The chain employs TRBV5-6 and TRBJ1-1; 7 bases map to TRBD1. V shed 4 bases and J 3 bases; nucleotides not matched to a gene: 6. The CDR3 totals 14 residues. Germline values: CDR1 SGHDT, CDR2 YYEEEE.